These T cell receptor beta chains were read from a single sample in a study of cytomegalovirus exposure and HLA in healthy donors. Clones were sequenced by immunoSEQ multiplex PCR, and TCRdb holds only the in-frame ones, with some missing. Counted here are about 110,000 clones, over 65% occurring once; the ten biggest clones make up about an eighth. Sequencing was done on a sample of PBMCs. The receptors were gathered from a young man in good health and CMV-seropositive. Both conserved end residues are part of each CDR3. The D gene is left open where the match is weak. Clone size, where shown, is once, few, many, or a class for clones that have expanded.

>TRBV30|TRBD1|-|TRBJ2-7
CAWSGTGGGLYF
TGTGCCTGGAGTGGGACAGGGGGCGGCTTATACTTC
>TRBV30|-|-|TRBJ2-5
CAWSPTVQETQYF
TGTGCCTGGAGTCCGACAGTCCAAGAGACCCAGTACTTC
>TRBV7-6|TRBD2|once|TRBJ2-1
CASSLGSGGTKLQWGQFF
TGTGCCAGCAGCTTAGGGAGCGGGGGAACCAAACTACAATGGGGGCAGTTCTTC
>TRBV19|TRBD2|-|TRBJ2-7
CASKGSGGPSAYEQYF
TGTGCCAGTAAGGGTAGCGGGGGGCCCTCGGCCTACGAGCAGTACTTC
>TRBV10-3|TRBD2|-|TRBJ2-2
CAIWTSGGDYNTGELFF
TGTGCCATCTGGACTAGCGGGGGGGACTACAACACCGGGGAGCTGTTTTTT
>TRBV29-1|TRBD1|few|TRBJ2-5
CSVVRPGQHQETQYF
TGCAGCGTTGTTAGACCGGGACAGCACCAAGAGACCCAGTACTTC
>TRBV7-6|TRBD1|-|TRBJ1-3
CASSSQGIRNTIYF
TGTGCCAGCAGCTCACAGGGGATTAGAAACACCATATATTTT
>TRBV19|-|-|TRBJ2-7
CASSPPRGEQYF
TGTGCCAGTAGCCCCCCCCGGGGCGAGCAGTACTTC
>TRBV6-1|TRBD1|-|TRBJ1-5
CASRGQGFQPQHF
TGTGCCAGCAGAGGACAGGGTTTTCAGCCCCAGCATTTT
>TRBV6-1|-|many|TRBJ2-7
CASSDPVWIRGEQYF
TGTGCCAGCAGTGATCCCGTCTGGATTCGGGGGGAGCAGTACTTC
>TRBV7-9|-|-|TRBJ1-3
CASSFGTDGNTIYF
TGTGCCAGCAGCTTCGGGACTGATGGAAACACCATATATTTT
>TRBV5-1|-|-|TRBJ1-5
CASSLGQSGQPQHF
TGCGCCAGCAGCTTGGGCCAGTCGGGACAGCCCCAGCATTTT
>TRBV4-3|TRBD1|-|TRBJ2-7
CASSQERQGFPYEQYF
TGCGCCAGCAGCCAAGAGAGACAGGGGTTTCCCTACGAGCAGTACTTC